This T cell receptor (beta chain) was captured by sequencing in a study of memory CD4+ T cells and cytomegalovirus serostatus. Study as a whole: Donors were healthy Belgian adults, several CMV seropositive and 24 seronegative.

Single viable CD3+CD4+CD8-CD45RO+ cells were sorted as the memory CD4+ T cells. Profiled with immunoSEQ multiplex PCR; TCRdb holds only in-frame clones, not every one. Seen here are about 42,000 clones, over 70% observed once, and the top ten hold over 0.45%. This TCR came from an adult in good health and CMV-seronegative. Sequenced material: memory CD4+ T cells from blood.

CDR3 sequence reads: CASTNSGNTIYF. The CDR3 bases are TGTGCCAGCACCAATTCTGGAAACACCATATATTTT. This chain links TRBV2 with TRBJ1-3; the D is unclear. Germline V gives CDR1 SNHLY, CDR2 FYNNEI. CDR3 size: 12 residues. V shed 7 bases and J shed 1 base, with 5 bases lying between them.